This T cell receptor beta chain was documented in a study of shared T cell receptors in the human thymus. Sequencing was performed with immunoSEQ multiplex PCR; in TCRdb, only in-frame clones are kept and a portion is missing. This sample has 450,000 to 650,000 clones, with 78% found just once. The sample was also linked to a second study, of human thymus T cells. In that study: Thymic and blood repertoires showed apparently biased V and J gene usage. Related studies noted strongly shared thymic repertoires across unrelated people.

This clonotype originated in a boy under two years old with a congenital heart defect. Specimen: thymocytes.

As DNA, the CDR3 is TGCGCCAGCAGTGTAGCAGGACTGGCCTACGAGCAGTACTTC. It yields the protein CASSVAGLAYEQYF. The chain couples TRBV10-2 to TRBJ2-7, with a possible D match to TRBD2 (5 bases). The CDR3 spans 14 residues. Between the trimmed V and J ends, which lost 4 bases and 2 bases, there was a span of 12 bases. Germline V gene lookup returns CDR1 WSHSY and CDR2 SAAADI.